The T cell receptor (beta chain) described here comes from a study of T and B cells in COVID-19 patients. About the study: Peripheral blood came from COVID-19 patients with active infection or after recovery. Of around 20 active-infection patients, 15 to 18 carried comorbidities linked to unfavorable COVID-19 outcome. Study-wide points: Of thousands of TCR clusters found only in the recovered cohort, a few dozen had low generation probability.

The CDR3 consists of 16 residues. Trimming removed 1 base from V and 0 bases from J; junction bases left unmatched: 4. Germline lookup yields CDR1 DFQATT and CDR2 SNEGSKA (reference sequence). TRB was amplified from around 250-460 ng of blood genomic DNA. Concerning this clonotype itself: The antigen is undetermined.

Multiplex PCR with BIOMED2 TRB-A/B primer pools amplified TRB rearrangements. One entry per CDR3 protein, called by TCRdb with MiXCR from the multiplex PCR reads. The table records several thousand distinct CDR3 sequences, 26% of them present only once. The clonotype was recovered from a human donor with active COVID-19. The sequencing sample was made of blood. This chain uses TRBV20-1 with TRBJ2-1; 9 bases line up with TRBD1. The CDR3 sequence: CSARGDRVSSYNEQFF. The CDR3 DNA sequence: TGCAGTGCTAGAGGGGACAGGGTGAGCTCCTACAATGAGCAGTTCTTC.